A single sample gave rise to the 14 T cell receptor beta chains below, sequenced in a study of control samples from healthy donors and cancer patients. Some clones are missing from TCRdb's copy, which holds only in-frame ones; the method was immunoSEQ multiplex PCR. This table holds about 51,000 clones, about nine tenths found once. The source material was PBMCs. These receptors all come from a man between 50 and 59 years old with head and neck cancer.

This chain links TRBV4-2 with TRBJ2-5; 11 bases fit TRBD1. Per germline, CDR1 LGHNA and CDR2 YNFKEQ. The V and J ends lost 6 bases and 3 bases, in that order; junction bases with no gene match: 0. This CDR3 is 13 amino acids long. The CDR3 loop is CASRGQGEETQYF. CDR3 sequence (DNA): TGTGCCAGCAGGGGACAGGGGGAAGAGACCCAGTACTTC.

The chain has TRBV29-1 and TRBJ1-3; 7 bases match TRBD1. This CDR3 contains 14 residues. Germline V CDR1 and CDR2: SQVTM, ANQGSEA. Trimming cost V 7 bases and J 0 bases; bases outside gene matches: 6. In DNA, the CDR3 is TGCAGCGCGAGGACAGGAACCTCTGGAAACACCATATATTTT. Amino acid sequence: CSARTGTSGNTIYF.

This clone has only a few counts. The V and J genes are TRBV18 and TRBJ1-4; possibly TRBD1 for D (5 bases). This CDR3 is 13 amino acids long. Germline V lookup: CDR1 KGHSH, CDR2 LQKENI. V lost 3 bases and J lost 6, with 8 bases in between. The chain's CDR3 is CASSPQGHEKLFF. The CDR3 bases are TGTGCCAGCTCACCCCAGGGTCATGAAAAACTGTTTTTT.

The chain has TRBV7-9 and TRBJ1-1; D not certain. This CDR3 spans 12 amino acids. The germline V gene has CDR1 SEHNR and CDR2 FQNEAQ (reference sequence). Trimming took off 1 base at V and 0 bases at J, with 0 bases between the two ends. CDR3 amino acids: CASSLVNTEAFF. The CDR3 DNA reads as TGTGCCAGCAGCTTAGTGAACACTGAAGCTTTCTTT.

CDR3 nucleotides: TGTGCCAGCAGCCCGGATAGAGGGGAGCAGTTCTTC. Its translation: CASSPDRGEQFF. This chain joins TRBV2 and TRBJ2-1, with a weak D call TRBD2 (5 bases). CDR3 length equals 12 residues. CDR1 and CDR2 from the germline V gene are SNHLY and FYNNEI. The V and J ends lost 6 bases and 10 bases respectively, with 13 bases between them.

V gene TRBV5-4 combines with J gene TRBJ2-1, with TRBD2 matching 10 bases. Germline V gene data show CDR1 as SGHNT and CDR2 as YYREEE (reference sequence). The CDR3 spans 17 residues. Unmatched junction bases numbered 9, after V lost 1 base and J lost 5 bases. Here the CDR3 reads CASSLTRTSGGDNEQFF. DNA for the CDR3: TGTGCCAGCAGCTTGACTCGGACTAGCGGAGGGGACAATGAGCAGTTCTTC.

The chain links TRBV10-1 to TRBJ2-2; D is undetermined. Germline V gives CDR1 WNHNN, CDR2 SYGVQD (reference sequence). CDR3 length: 14 amino acids. Deletions cut 4 bases from V and 5 bases from J, with 11 bases between. This CDR3 is CASSGLLGTGELFF. CDR3 nucleotide sequence: TGCGCCAGCAGTGGGTTATTAGGTACCGGGGAGCTGTTTTTT.

This clone was counted once. The rearrangement uses TRBV7-3 and TRBJ2-2; 7 bases match TRBD2. The CDR3 runs to 19 residues. Unmatched junction bases numbered 20, after V lost 4 bases and J lost 6 bases. The V gene's germline CDR1 is SGHTA and CDR2 FQGTGA. The DNA for the CDR3 is TGTGCCAGCAGCTCCAACCGGGACTACTTTTTTGGTGTGGCCGGGGAGCTGTTTTTT. The encoded protein is CASSSNRDYFFGVAGELFF. Using reference TRBV7-3 and TRBJ2-2 for the parts outside the CDR3, the full variable domain is GAGVSQTPSNKVTEKGKYVELRCDPISGHTALYWYRQSLGQGPEFLIYFQGTGAADDSGLPNDRFFAVRPEGSVSTLKIQRTERGDSAVYLCASSSNRDYFFGVAGELFFGEGSRLTVL.

There are a few counts of this clone. The germline gene is not matched at one end of the junction; a read error may be the cause. This chain joins TRBV7-7 and TRBJ2-5, with TRBD2 as a possible D gene (5 bases). The CDR3 covers 15 residues. Germline values: CDR1 SSHAT, CDR2 FNYEAQ (reference sequence). The CDR3 region has the DNA TGTGCTAGCAGCTTAGAGCGGCACGGCGCGGAGACCCAGTACTTC. It yields the protein CASSLERHGAETQYF.

This clone was picked up a small number of times. The V and J genes are TRBV2 and TRBJ2-3; 14 bases are a match to TRBD2. This CDR3 is built from 16 residues. The ends lost 6 bases at V and 5 bases at J; junction bases unmatched: 7. CDR1 is SNHLY and CDR2 is FYNNEI in the germline V gene. This CDR3 is CASSAGTSGSLDTQYF. The CDR3 DNA is TGTGCCAGCAGCGCGGGGACTAGCGGGAGTTTAGATACGCAGTATTTT.

The V gene is TRBV27, the J gene TRBJ2-1; 8 bases map to TRBD1. The germline V gene has CDR1 MNHEY and CDR2 SMNVEV (reference sequence). With 3 bases clipped from V and 7 bases from J, the junction kept 5 bases outside the gene matches. CDR3 length: 14 residues. CDR3 sequence reads: CASSFQGAINEQFF. DNA for the CDR3: TGTGCCAGCAGTTTCCAGGGGGCTATAAATGAGCAGTTCTTC.

V gene TRBV5-8 combines with J gene TRBJ1-1; D gene unclear. Germline V gives CDR1 SGHTS, CDR2 YDEGEE. The CDR3 has 15 residues. V was pared by 2 bases and J by 6 bases, with 17 bases between. The DNA of the CDR3 is TGTGCCAGCAGCTTTCTATTAGGCGTCGGCGCTGAAGCTTTCTTT. This codes for CASSFLLGVGAEAFF.

The chain joins TRBV6-2 or TRBV6-3 to TRBJ1-2; tentative D call: TRBD1 (5 bases). V dropped 6 bases and J dropped 6 bases, with 14 bases sitting between them. This CDR3 is 13 amino acids long. CDR1 is MNHEY and CDR2 is SVGEGT in the germline V gene. The CDR3 loop is CASSEGTIDGYTF. In DNA, the CDR3 is TGTGCCAGCAGCGAAGGGACTATAGATGGCTACACCTTC.

The genes are TRBV9 and TRBJ1-6; no clear D. The CDR3 is 16 residues long. V gave up 4 bases and J gave up 7 bases, with 18 bases separating them. Germline V gene sequence: CDR1 SGDLS, CDR2 YYNGEE. CDR3 DNA: TGTGCCAGCAGCTCAACCTTGGGGTTAGTAAATTCACCCCTCCACTTT. Amino acids: CASSSTLGLVNSPLHF. Supplemented by reference TRBV9 and TRBJ1-6, the full variable domain reads DSGVTQTPKHLITATGQRVTLRCSPRSGDLSVYWYQQSLDQGLQFLIQYYNGEERAKGNILERFSAQQFPDLHSELNLSSLELGDSALYFCASSSTLGLVNSPLHFGNGTRLTVT.